This passage covers 11 T cell receptor beta chains from one sample sequenced in a study of T cells in Graves' hyperthyroidism and ophthalmopathy. Authors of the study amplified TCR beta CDR3 regions from RNA transcripts. Initially, a first-round RT-PCR of the TCR CDR3 employed the HTBI primer set. TCRdb recomputed calls from the multiplex PCR reads with MiXCR, one row per CDR3 protein. The profile shows over 250,000 distinct CDR3 sequences, less than 30% of them singletons. The sequencing input was blood. The receptors here all came from a man aged 35 to 55 with Graves' hyperthyroidism that later progressed to Graves' ophthalmopathy.

This clonotype was picked up many times. V is TRBV20-1 and J is TRBJ1-5; 9 nucleotides align to TRBD1. Per germline, CDR1 DFQATT and CDR2 SNEGSKA (reference sequence). V dropped 6 bases and J dropped 5; count of bases not matched to a gene: 11. There are 15 residues in the CDR3. CDR3 sequence (DNA): TGCAGTGCGGCCCCCGGGACAGGGCCAGATCAGCCCCAGCATTTT. It codes for CSAAPGTGPDQPQHF.

This clonotype was detected many times. J is TRBJ1-1 and V is TRBV2, with D unclear. The CDR3 is 13 residues long. V shed 7 bases and J shed 2 bases, with 11 bases lying between them. Germline V gene data show CDR1 as SNHLY and CDR2 as FYNNEI. The CDR3 sequence: CASMKELNTEAFF. Here the CDR3 DNA reads TGTGCCAGCATGAAAGAGTTAAACACTGAAGCTTTCTTT.

Many counts were recorded for this clonotype. This chain connects TRBV10-3 to TRBJ1-5, with 8 bases matching TRBD1. This CDR3 contains 14 residues. Germline assignment: CDR1 ENHRY and CDR2 SYGVKD. Trimming took 3 bases from V and 7 from J; bases not matched to a gene: 5. This CDR3 is CAISEDRGSQPQHF. The CDR3 region has the DNA TGTGCCATCAGTGAAGACAGGGGAAGCCAGCCCCAGCATTTT.

This clonotype appeared many times. The J gene is TRBJ2-7, the V gene TRBV5-1; 9 bases line up with TRBD1. Germline trimming cut 4 bases from V and 6 bases from J; bases unmatched to any gene: 11. The CDR3 has 15 residues. Germline V CDR1 and CDR2: SGHRS, YFSETQ. CDR3 in DNA: TGCGCCAGCAGCACAACGGGACAGGGTTCCGGCGAGCAGTACTTC. Translation gives CASSTTGQGSGEQYF.

This clonotype has at least ten counts. The chain has TRBV12-3 or TRBV12-4 and TRBJ1-2; no clear D. V was cut by 6 bases and J by 3 bases, with 11 bases left in between. The CDR3 spans 13 residues. DNA for the CDR3: TGTGCCAGCAGACAGCGAATTGACTATGGCTACACCTTC. This sequence encodes CASRQRIDYGYTF.

Many counts were recorded for this clonotype. The chain recombines TRBV3-1 with TRBJ2-7, with D tentatively TRBD1 (6 bases). The ends were cut back, 6 bases at V and 3 bases at J, with 12 bases in the middle. Germline CDR1 LGHDT, CDR2 YNNKEL (reference sequence). The CDR3 runs to 13 residues. The DNA for the CDR3 is TGTGCCAGCAGACAGGGACGATTCTACGAGCAGTACTTC. Translation: CASRQGRFYEQYF.

This clonotype was picked up a small number of times. The rearrangement links TRBV20-1 to TRBJ2-6, with TRBD2 matching over 14 bases. This CDR3 comprises 18 residues. The V and J ends lost 4 bases and 0 bases, in that order; junction bases with no gene match: 5. Germline values: CDR1 DFQATT, CDR2 SNEGSKA (reference sequence). This CDR3 reads CSAISGTSGSSGANVLTF. The DNA of the CDR3 is TGCAGTGCTATATCGGGGACTAGCGGGAGCTCTGGGGCCAACGTCCTGACTTTC.

The rearrangement uses TRBV18 and TRBJ2-2; D is undetermined. This CDR3 comprises 15 residues. V lost 0 bases, J lost 0 bases, and 5 bases lay in between. Germline lookup yields CDR1 KGHSH and CDR2 LQKENI. The CDR3 sequence: CASSPPGPNTGELFF. The CDR3 bases are TGTGCCAGCTCACCACCTGGTCCGAACACCGGGGAGCTGTTTTTT.

The V gene is TRBV20-1, the J gene TRBJ2-7; D is undetermined. Trimming cost V 6 bases and J 4 bases, with 22 bases left between them. Germline loops: CDR1 DFQATT, CDR2 SNEGSKA (reference sequence). This CDR3 is built from 15 residues. CDR3 loop: CSAIPPGPNGYEQYF. The CDR3 DNA is TGCAGTGCGATCCCCCCCGGGCCCAATGGGTACGAGCAGTACTTC.

This rearrangement joins TRBV7-8 to TRBJ2-7; D is ambiguous. The CDR3 totals 14 residues. The germline CDR1 and CDR2 sequences are SGHVS and FQNEAQ. V was trimmed by 1 base and J by 2 bases, leaving 9 bases between them. The CDR3 here is CASSLGSAPYEQYF. In DNA form, the CDR3 reads TGTGCCAGCAGCTTAGGTTCAGCACCCTACGAGCAGTACTTC.

This clonotype has at least ten counts. The V gene is TRBV20-1, the J gene TRBJ2-7, with 15 nucleotides matching TRBD2. The V segment lost 1 base and the J segment 4 bases; nucleotides outside the gene matches: 11. The CDR3 extends over 18 amino acids. Germline CDR1 DFQATT, CDR2 SNEGSKA (reference sequence). The CDR3 is CSARVQGLAGGTPYEQYF. CDR3 DNA sequence: TGCAGTGCTAGAGTCCAGGGACTAGCGGGAGGAACACCTTACGAGCAGTACTTC.